These 21 T cell receptor beta chains came from one sample sequenced in a study of blood T cell repertoires in COVID-19. The assay was immunoSEQ multiplex PCR, and TCRdb's table has in-frame clones only and misses some. The table shows about 410,000 clones, with roughly nine tenths occurring only once. Specimen: PBMCs or T cells enriched from blood (not recorded which). Receptors were obtained from a woman under 40 who had recovered from COVID-19.

The chain recombines TRBV24-1 with TRBJ2-1, with D hard to call. This CDR3 has 15 amino acids. The germline V gene has CDR1 KGHDR and CDR2 SFDVKD. The V end lost 5 bases, the J end lost 5 bases, and 15 bases lay between the germline ends. The CDR3: CATSAIGGRDNEQFF. The CDR3 bases are TGTGCCACCAGTGCAATAGGCGGCAGAGACAATGAGCAGTTCTTC.

This clone was picked up one time. This sequence joins TRBV13 and TRBJ1-2; a possible D gene is TRBD1 (6 bases). The CDR3 extends over 14 amino acids. Germline values: CDR1 PRHDT, CDR2 FYEKMQ (reference sequence). V was trimmed by 0 bases and J by 3 bases, leaving 8 bases between them. In DNA, the CDR3 is TGTGCCAGCAGCTTAGGGACAGGTGACTATGGCTACACCTTC. It specifies CASSLGTGDYGYTF.

The V call is TRBV7-2, the J call TRBJ1-6, with no clear D. The CDR3 is 17 residues long. Germline lookup yields CDR1 SGHTA and CDR2 FQGNSA. V was trimmed by 1 base and J by 7 bases, leaving 17 bases between them. CDR3 region: CASSLVPGRLANSPLHF. The CDR3 DNA follows: TGTGCCAGCAGCTTAGTCCCCGGCAGACTGGCCAATTCACCCCTCCACTTT.

For the CDR3, the DNA is TGTGCCAGCAGTTACCAGTCCCACTACACCTTC. Protein product: CASSYQSHYTF. The chain carries TRBV5-6 and TRBJ1-2; unclear D gene. The length of the CDR3 is 11 residues. Per the germline V gene, CDR1 is SGHDT and CDR2 is YYEEEE. The V end was cut by 5 bases, the J end by 10 bases, with 12 bases between.

The V call is TRBV2, the J call TRBJ1-2, with 9 positions matching TRBD1. CDR1 SNHLY and CDR2 FYNNEI come from the germline V gene. This CDR3 has 15 residues. Unmatched junction bases numbered 6, after V lost 4 bases and J lost 3 bases. CDR3 coding DNA: TGTGCCAGCAGTGTAGGGGACAGGGCGGACTATGGCTACACCTTC. Protein: CASSVGDRADYGYTF.

This chain connects TRBV4-2 to TRBJ2-2, with TRBD1 identical over 7 bases. This CDR3 contains 16 residues. The germline V gene encodes CDR1 LGHNA and CDR2 YNFKEQ. Trimming at V came to 0 bases and at J to 2 bases, leaving 3 bases not matched to a gene. In DNA, the CDR3 is TGTGCCAGCAGCCAAGAAGGGACAGTTAACACCGGGGAGCTGTTTTTT. This codes for CASSQEGTVNTGELFF.

The chain has TRBV4-1 and TRBJ1-2; 7 bases match TRBD1. CDR1 and CDR2 from the germline V gene are MGHRA and YSYEKL. Unmatched junction bases numbered 17, after V lost 5 bases and J lost 8 bases. This CDR3 is built from 16 residues. CDR3 nucleotide sequence: TGCGCCAGCAGCTCCGGGATGGGAACAGGGGATGGGGGCTACACCTTC. Translated: CASSSGMGTGDGGYTF.

The chain has TRBV6-2 or TRBV6-3 and TRBJ2-3, with D perhaps matching TRBD2 (6 bases). Trimming cost V 2 bases and J 1 base, with 13 bases left between them. This CDR3 comprises 16 residues. CDR1 and CDR2 (germline): MNHEY, SVGEGT. The CDR3 sequence is CASSYGAGTGTDTQYF. The CDR3 DNA is TGTGCCAGCAGTTACGGTGCGGGAACTGGCACAGATACGCAGTATTTT.

The chain couples TRBV28 to TRBJ1-3; 7 bases line up with TRBD1. CDR3 length: 14 amino acids. J gave up 4 bases and V 7 bases, and 7 bases lay outside the gene matches. Germline assignment: CDR1 MDHEN and CDR2 SYDVKM. This chain's CDR3 is CASIAPGGGNTIYF. The CDR3 region has the DNA TGTGCCAGCATCGCCCCAGGGGGAGGAAACACCATATATTTT.

The sample holds a few counts of this clone. The chain couples TRBV5-1 to TRBJ1-3, with 11 bases lining up with TRBD1. The CDR3 is made up of 14 amino acids. V lost 5 bases, J lost 8 bases, and 6 bases stayed unmatched. Germline V gene sequence: CDR1 SGHRS, CDR2 YFSETQ. DNA for the CDR3: TGCGCCAGCAGTCTGGGACAGGGGGGAGACACCATATATTTT. Protein sequence: CASSLGQGGDTIYF.

The chain is built from TRBV7-2 and TRBJ2-7; D possibly corresponds to TRBD1 (5 bases). The V end was cut by 5 bases, the J end by 3 bases, with 11 bases between. Per the germline V gene, CDR1 is SGHTA and CDR2 is FQGNSA. The length of the CDR3 is 13 residues. The CDR3 DNA reads TGTGCCAGCAGCCCAGGGCCTAACTACGAGCAGTACTTC. Translated, it gives CASSPGPNYEQYF.

This rearrangement joins TRBV2 to TRBJ2-7; 7 nucleotides match TRBD1. There are 14 residues in the CDR3. Germline CDR1 reads SNHLY; CDR2 reads FYNNEI. V dropped 5 bases and J dropped 3; count of bases not matched to a gene: 7. CDR3 DNA: TGTGCCAGCAGTTCCGGGACAGCCTACTACGAGCAGTACTTC. This codes for CASSSGTAYYEQYF.

CDR3 sequence reads: CASSLAGAQETQYF. CDR3 nucleotides: TGCGCCAGCAGCTTAGCAGGGGCGCAAGAGACCCAGTACTTC. The chain joins TRBV5-1 to TRBJ2-5; D may be TRBD1 (6 bases). Germline CDR1 SGHRS, CDR2 YFSETQ. The ends were cut back, 2 bases at V and 2 bases at J, with 10 bases in the middle. The CDR3 is 14 residues long.

The rearrangement links TRBV11-2 to TRBJ1-1; D is unresolved. V was cut by 1 base and J by 12 bases, with 9 bases left in between. CDR3 length: 11 amino acids. CDR1 SGHAT and CDR2 FQNNGV come from the germline V gene. The chain's CDR3 is CASSLARVPFF. The CDR3 nucleotides read TGTGCCAGCAGCTTAGCGAGAGTCCCTTTCTTT. The variable domain in full, completed from reference TRBV11-2 and TRBJ1-1, reads EAGVAQSPRYKIIEKRQSVAFWCNPISGHATLYWYQQILGQGPKLLIQFQNNGVVDDSQLPKDRFSAERLKGVDSTLKIQPAKLEDSAVYLCASSLARVPFFGQGTRLTVV.

This chain connects TRBV2 to TRBJ1-5; no reliable D call. The V gene's germline CDR1 is SNHLY and CDR2 FYNNEI. This CDR3 has 14 amino acids. V was trimmed by 5 bases and J by 5 bases, leaving 13 bases between them. The DNA for the CDR3 is TGTGCCAGCAGTCCACGACCGCGGGATCAGCCCCAGCATTTT. Encoded protein: CASSPRPRDQPQHF.

The chain combines TRBV29-1 with TRBJ2-2, with unresolved D. Trimming cost V 7 bases and J 4 bases, with 10 bases left between them. The germline V gene has CDR1 SQVTM and CDR2 ANQGSEA. This CDR3 region has 12 residues. This CDR3 is CSAPLGTGELFF. The DNA for the CDR3 is TGCAGCGCCCCACTTGGCACCGGGGAGCTGTTTTTT.

This clone occurred a few times. The CDR3 DNA reads TGTGCCAGCAAGGACAGGCGCTACGAGCAGTACTTC. Its protein product is CASKDRRYEQYF. The genes are TRBV28 and TRBJ2-7, with 7 nucleotides matching TRBD1. The CDR3 totals 12 residues. Trimming removed 7 bases from V and 3 bases from J; junction bases left unmatched: 3. Germline V gene lookup returns CDR1 MDHEN and CDR2 SYDVKM.

This clone was seen just once. This chain connects TRBV6-5 to TRBJ2-3, with TRBD2 matching over 13 bases. CDR1 is MNHEY, CDR2 SVGAGI, per germline. Trimming at V came to 8 bases and at J to 3 bases, leaving 2 bases not matched to a gene. There are 14 residues in the CDR3. CDR3 region: CASLGLAGTDTQYF. The DNA of the CDR3 is TGTGCCAGCCTGGGACTAGCGGGGACAGATACGCAGTATTTT.

The rearrangement joins TRBV5-6 to TRBJ1-2, with a tentative D call TRBD1 (5 bases). The CDR3 is made up of 14 amino acids. Between the trimmed V and J ends, which lost 6 bases and 2 bases, there was a span of 14 bases. Germline V gene data show CDR1 as SGHDT and CDR2 as YYEEEE. Written as DNA, the CDR3 is TGTGCCAGCATCCCTAGGGAGGGGAACTATGGCTACACCTTC. This codes for CASIPREGNYGYTF.

V usage is TRBV5-1 and J usage is TRBJ1-6; 9 bases match TRBD1. The V segment lost 3 bases and the J segment 7 bases; nucleotides outside the gene matches: 8. The CDR3 consists of 16 residues. Germline loops: CDR1 SGHRS, CDR2 YFSETQ. CDR3 in DNA: TGCGCCAGCAGCTATTACAGGGGGCAGGGGAATTCACCCCTCCACTTT. Translation gives CASSYYRGQGNSPLHF.

This clone was seen only once. The chain joins TRBV20-1 to TRBJ2-5; D is undetermined. Trimming left V 3 bases short and J 7 bases short, with 12 bases between. The CDR3 spans 12 residues. The germline gives CDR1 DFQATT, CDR2 SNEGSKA (reference sequence). CDR3 sequence (DNA): TGCAGTGCTAGTTCCCTAGATATGACCCAGTACTTC. Protein: CSASSLDMTQYF.